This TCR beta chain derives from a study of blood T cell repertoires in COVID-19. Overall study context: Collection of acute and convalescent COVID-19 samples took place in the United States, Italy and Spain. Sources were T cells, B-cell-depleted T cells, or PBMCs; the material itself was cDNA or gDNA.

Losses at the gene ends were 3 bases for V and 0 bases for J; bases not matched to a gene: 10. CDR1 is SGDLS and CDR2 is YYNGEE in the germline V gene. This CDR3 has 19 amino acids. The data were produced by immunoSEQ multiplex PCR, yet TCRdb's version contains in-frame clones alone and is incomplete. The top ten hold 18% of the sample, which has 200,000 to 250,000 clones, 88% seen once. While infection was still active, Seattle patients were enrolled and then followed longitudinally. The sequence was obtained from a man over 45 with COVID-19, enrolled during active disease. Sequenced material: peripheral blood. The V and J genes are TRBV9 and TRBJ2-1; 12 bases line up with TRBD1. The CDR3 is CASSETGTGGVGSYNEQFF. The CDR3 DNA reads TGTGCCAGCAGCGAGACCGGGACAGGGGGCGTTGGCTCCTACAATGAGCAGTTCTTC.